This TCR beta chain derives from a study of cytotoxic CD8 clonotypes in ibrutinib-treated CLL. Study background: Productive templates per sample averaged 255,043; productive rearrangements, about 89,000.

Some clones are missing from TCRdb's copy, which holds only in-frame ones; the method was immunoSEQ multiplex PCR. There are a few hundred thousand clones in the sample; roughly 70% occur only once, and roughly 15% lies in the top ten. The V and J ends lost 3 bases and 0 bases, in that order; junction bases with no gene match: 10. The germline V gene has CDR1 SGHNT and CDR2 YYREEE (reference sequence). The CDR3 extends over 17 amino acids. Sequencing was performed on PBMCs, taken after 24 months of ibrutinib treatment. The TCR comes from a human donor with chronic lymphocytic leukemia. J is TRBJ2-3 and V is TRBV5-4; TRBD1 agrees at 7 bases. The DNA for the CDR3 is TGTGCCAGCAGCTGGGGAACAGGGGCGTTAAGCACAGATACGCAGTATTTT. Encoded protein: CASSWGTGALSTDTQYF.